This passage covers 32 T cell receptor beta chains from one sample sequenced in a study of CD8 T cells in Susac syndrome. Random hexamers served to reverse transcribe roughly 0.45 to 1 ug RNA. TCRdb reprocessed the immunoSEQ multiplex PCR reads with MiXCR, giving one entry per CDR3 protein. The sample shows 150,000 or so distinct CDR3 sequences, approximately 95% of them seen only once. Sequencing input: CD4+ T cells from PBMCs. The receptors here all came from a human donor with Susac syndrome.

V is TRBV18 and J is TRBJ1-1; 9 bases align to TRBD1. The CDR3 has 15 residues. CDR1 is KGHSH and CDR2 is LQKENI in the germline V gene. Trimming removed 3 bases from V and 6 bases from J; junction bases left unmatched: 8. The CDR3 protein is CASSPRDRAIAEAFF. CDR3 DNA: TGTGCCAGCTCACCCCGGGACAGGGCCATCGCTGAAGCTTTCTTT.

The chain joins TRBV20-1 to TRBJ1-1; D is undetermined. This CDR3 comprises 10 residues. CDR1 and CDR2 (germline): DFQATT, SNEGSKA (reference sequence). V was pared by 3 bases and J by 4 bases, with 3 bases between. The CDR3, as DNA: TGCAGTGCTAGCTTCACTGAAGCTTTCTTT. Translated, it gives CSASFTEAFF.

This chain links TRBV3-1 with TRBJ2-5; 10 nucleotides agree with TRBD1. The CDR3 runs to 16 residues. Germline V gives CDR1 LGHDT, CDR2 YNNKEL (reference sequence). V gave up 4 bases and J gave up 0 bases; unmatched junction bases: 5. CDR3 region: CASSRGQGTNQETQYF. DNA of the CDR3: TGTGCCAGCAGCCGGGGACAGGGGACTAACCAAGAGACCCAGTACTTC.

In this sample, this clonotype turned up once. The gene calls are TRBV29-1 and TRBJ2-5; TRBD2 matches at 11 bases. V lost 5 bases and J lost 1; bases outside the gene matches: 3. The CDR3 has 14 amino acids. The V gene's germline CDR1 is SQVTM and CDR2 ANQGSEA. DNA of the CDR3: TGCAGCGTTTCCGGGACTAGCGGCCAAGAGACCCAGTACTTC. It translates to CSVSGTSGQETQYF.

The chain combines TRBV5-4 with TRBJ2-5; no reliable D call. The CDR3 has 12 amino acids. V was clipped by 4 bases and J by 5 bases, with 9 bases between them. From germline, CDR1 is SGHNT and CDR2 YYREEE (reference sequence). CDR3 in DNA: TGTGCCAGCAGCGCTCAAGTGGAGACCCAGTACTTC. This gives the protein CASSAQVETQYF.

The chain combines TRBV11-1 with TRBJ2-1; the D gene could be TRBD1 or TRBD2 (5 bases each). Trimming took off 5 bases at V and 1 base at J, with 12 bases between the two ends. The CDR3 is made up of 15 amino acids. The V gene's germline CDR1 is SGHAT and CDR2 FQDESV (reference sequence). The CDR3 is CASSPGRPSYNEQFF. Here the CDR3 DNA reads TGTGCCAGCAGCCCGGGACGACCGTCCTACAATGAGCAGTTCTTC.

The gene calls are TRBV28 and TRBJ1-5; TRBD1 matches at 12 bases. The CDR3 totals 21 residues. Germline CDR1 and CDR2: MDHEN and SYDVKM. The ends lost 1 base at V and 8 bases at J; junction bases unmatched: 21. Here the CDR3 DNA reads TGTGCCAGCAGTTTATTTTGGTTTGGGACAGGGGGCGTTGGGGGGATGGAGCCCCAGCATTTT. As protein: CASSLFWFGTGGVGGMEPQHF.

V is TRBV28 and J is TRBJ1-5; D uncertain. The V end was cut by 8 bases, the J end by 3 bases, with 11 bases between. The V gene's germline CDR1 is MDHEN and CDR2 SYDVKM. This CDR3 comprises 13 residues. CDR3 bases: TGTGCCAGCCATTTGGGTTACAATCAGCCCCAGCATTTT. Translating it yields CASHLGYNQPQHF.

This chain joins TRBV29-1 and TRBJ2-7, with 9 bases matching TRBD2. CDR1 SQVTM and CDR2 ANQGSEA come from the germline V gene. With 6 bases clipped from V and 5 bases from J, the junction kept 11 bases outside the gene matches. CDR3 length: 14 amino acids. The CDR3 spells CSVLPSGRINEQYF. The CDR3 DNA sequence: TGCAGCGTCCTACCCAGCGGGAGGATAAACGAGCAGTACTTC.

The rearrangement links TRBV30 to TRBJ2-3, with D unresolved. Trimming cost V 4 bases and J 3 bases, with 5 bases left between them. The CDR3 covers 11 residues. The germline V gene has CDR1 GTSNPN and CDR2 SVGIG (reference sequence). CDR3 protein: CAWMGTDTQYF. Written as DNA, the CDR3 is TGTGCCTGGATGGGGACAGATACGCAGTATTTT.

The chain carries TRBV28 and TRBJ2-1; a possible D gene is TRBD2 (6 bases). Between the trimmed V and J ends, which lost 2 bases and 5 bases, there was a span of 7 bases. The CDR3 has 13 amino acids. The germline V gene has CDR1 MDHEN and CDR2 SYDVKM. The DNA for the CDR3 is TGTGCCAGCAGTTTAGGAGGGGACAATGAGCAGTTCTTC. Residues: CASSLGGDNEQFF.

The chain joins TRBV6-5 to TRBJ2-5; D unclear. CDR1 and CDR2 (germline): MNHEY, SVGAGI. The CDR3 length is 15 residues. V was clipped by 7 bases and J by 5 bases, with 20 bases between them. CDR3 DNA: TGTGCCAGCACCCCACCTTTTGGGTCCTCGGAGACCCAGTACTTC. This translates into CASTPPFGSSETQYF.

This clonotype was counted a single time. The chain has TRBV6-5 and TRBJ1-2, with 8 bases fitting TRBD1. The trim removed 6 bases at V and 2 bases at J, leaving 5 bases unmatched. This CDR3 is built from 14 residues. Germline CDR1 MNHEY, CDR2 SVGAGI. The CDR3 DNA follows: TGTGCCAGCAGACTGGGACAGGTCAACTATGGCTACACCTTC. Protein: CASRLGQVNYGYTF.

The genes are TRBV19 and TRBJ2-1, with a weak D call TRBD1 (6 bases). Trimming removed 6 bases from V and 5 bases from J, with 17 bases in between. The CDR3 contains 15 residues. Germline V lookup: CDR1 LNHDA, CDR2 SQIVND (reference sequence). CDR3 sequence: CASRAGAWAHNEQFF. The CDR3 DNA is TGTGCCAGTAGAGCAGGGGCTTGGGCCCACAATGAGCAGTTCTTC.

The CDR3 DNA sequence: TGCGCCAGCAGCATCGGACAGGGGGCGGTTGGGGCCAACGTCCTGACTTTC. Its protein is CASSIGQGAVGANVLTF. The rearrangement uses TRBV5-1 and TRBJ2-6, with TRBD1 identical over 11 bases. Losses at the gene ends were 4 bases for V and 3 bases for J; bases not matched to a gene: 6. From germline, CDR1 is SGHRS and CDR2 YFSETQ. This CDR3 has 17 amino acids.

This clonotype was counted once. V gene TRBV24-1 combines with J gene TRBJ2-2, with D maybe TRBD1 (6 bases). V was pared by 5 bases and J by 4 bases, with 13 bases between. The CDR3 has 15 amino acids. The V gene's germline CDR1 is KGHDR and CDR2 SFDVKD. CDR3 region: CATSAVGHFTGELFF. In DNA, the CDR3 is TGTGCCACCAGTGCCGTGGGACACTTCACCGGGGAGCTGTTTTTT.

This chain uses TRBV29-1 with TRBJ2-1, with D unresolved. Germline CDR1 and CDR2: SQVTM and ANQGSEA. CDR3 length equals 13 residues. V was shortened by 4 bases and J by 0 bases, with 7 bases between the two germline ends. The CDR3 nucleotides are TGCAGCGTTGTGGTGCACTCCTACAATGAGCAGTTCTTC. The encoded protein is CSVVVHSYNEQFF.

The chain uses TRBV29-1 and TRBJ1-2, with a tentative D call TRBD1 (6 bases). CDR1 and CDR2 from the germline V gene are SQVTM and ANQGSEA. The CDR3 is 15 residues long. V was trimmed by 3 bases and J by 4 bases, leaving 18 bases between them. CDR3 protein: CSVDRTGSLTYGYTF. CDR3 DNA sequence: TGCAGCGTTGACCGAACAGGGTCTCTAACCTATGGCTACACCTTC.

The rearrangement uses TRBV19 and TRBJ2-1, with D unresolved. Germline CDR1 reads LNHDA; CDR2 reads SQIVND (reference sequence). Between the trimmed V and J ends, which lost 1 base and 0 bases, there was a span of 7 bases. The CDR3 is made up of 15 amino acids. The CDR3 is CASSIGVSSYNEQFF. The CDR3 DNA sequence: TGTGCCAGTAGTATAGGGGTTAGCTCCTACAATGAGCAGTTCTTC.

The chain links TRBV19 to TRBJ2-1; 7 bases map to TRBD2. With V trimmed by 6 bases and J by 1 base, 6 bases remained unmatched. Germline CDR1 LNHDA, CDR2 SQIVND (reference sequence). There are 15 residues in the CDR3. The CDR3 nucleotides are TGTGCCAGTAGATTAGCGGGCGGGTCCTACAATGAGCAGTTCTTC. Protein product: CASRLAGGSYNEQFF.

The chain is built from TRBV29-1 and TRBJ1-5; D gene unclear. Germline lookup yields CDR1 SQVTM and CDR2 ANQGSEA. The germline V and J ends were trimmed by 5 bases and 4 bases, with 15 bases remaining between them. CDR3 length: 14 residues. As DNA, the CDR3 is TGCAGCGTTCTTTTTGGGCAGCCGAATCAGCCCCAGCATTTT. Protein sequence: CSVLFGQPNQPQHF.

The chain is built from TRBV12-3 or TRBV12-4 and TRBJ2-2; tentatively, D is TRBD2 (5 bases). Trimming removed 5 bases at V and 6 bases at J, with 16 bases between. The CDR3 has 15 residues. This CDR3 reads CASSPRTGGSGELFF. In nucleotides, the CDR3 is TGTGCCAGCAGTCCACGGACCGGCGGGTCCGGGGAGCTGTTTTTT.

The J gene is TRBJ1-6, the V gene TRBV20-1, with D unclear. The CDR3 has 14 amino acids. Germline CDR1 is DFQATT and CDR2 is SNEGSKA (reference sequence). V was pared by 0 bases and J by 4 bases, with 7 bases between. The chain's CDR3 is CSARDPGYNSPLHF. DNA of the CDR3: TGCAGTGCTAGAGATCCGGGGTATAATTCACCCCTCCACTTT.

The V and J genes are TRBV24-1 and TRBJ2-1, with TRBD2 matching over 9 bases. Germline V CDR1 and CDR2: KGHDR, SFDVKD. V was pared by 3 bases and J by 7 bases, with 21 bases of the junction left unmatched. This CDR3 is 20 amino acids long. DNA of the CDR3: TGTGCCACCAGTGATCCCAGGGAGTCCTTAGTGGGCCTAGCGGGGAATGAGCAGTTCTTC. Residues: CATSDPRESLVGLAGNEQFF.

This clonotype was counted a single time. The V call is TRBV5-1, the J call TRBJ1-1; weak D call: TRBD1 (6 bases). There are 14 residues in the CDR3. Trimming cost V 2 bases and J 1 base, with 9 bases left between them. The germline gives CDR1 SGHRS, CDR2 YFSETQ. The CDR3: CASSLLGQNTEAFF. CDR3 nucleotide sequence: TGCGCCAGCAGCTTACTGGGACAGAACACTGAAGCTTTCTTT.

This chain uses TRBV12-3 or TRBV12-4 with TRBJ2-3, with 9 bases aligning to TRBD2. V dropped 3 bases and J dropped 2; count of bases not matched to a gene: 6. There are 16 residues in the CDR3. The CDR3 DNA reads as TGTGCCAGCAGTTTTAGGCTAGCGGGGCTCACAGATACGCAGTATTTT. Protein: CASSFRLAGLTDTQYF.

This chain connects TRBV11-1 to TRBJ1-5, with D unresolved. Deletions cut 5 bases from V and 5 bases from J, with 13 bases between. This CDR3 region has 14 residues. Germline V gene data show CDR1 as SGHAT and CDR2 as FQDESV (reference sequence). The CDR3 nucleotides are TGTGCCAGCAGCCTTACCCTGACGGATCAGCCCCAGCATTTT. It codes for CASSLTLTDQPQHF.

The sample holds a few counts of this clonotype. The chain has TRBV12-3 or TRBV12-4 and TRBJ2-1; 7 bases match TRBD2. The CDR3 has 15 amino acids. J gave up 3 bases and V 3 bases, and 5 bases lay outside the gene matches. In nucleotides, the CDR3 is TGTGCCAGCAGTTTGGGCGGGAGCAGCTACAATGAGCAGTTCTTC. It translates to CASSLGGSSYNEQFF.

V usage is TRBV30 and J usage is TRBJ1-2; 10 bases align to TRBD1. Germline V gene lookup returns CDR1 GTSNPN and CDR2 SVGIG (reference sequence). CDR3 length: 14 residues. V lost 3 bases and J lost 2; bases outside the gene matches: 3. The DNA of the CDR3 is TGTGCCTGGAGCCGGGACAGGGGCAACTATGGCTACACCTTC. Translation: CAWSRDRGNYGYTF.

V and J are TRBV30 and TRBJ2-2; 9 bases are a match to TRBD1. Trimming removed 3 bases from V and 5 bases from J; junction bases left unmatched: 4. This CDR3 comprises 14 residues. Germline CDR1 GTSNPN, CDR2 SVGIG (reference sequence). The CDR3 sequence is CAWSGTGLTGELFF. The CDR3, as DNA: TGTGCCTGGAGCGGGACAGGGCTGACCGGGGAGCTGTTTTTT.

The rearrangement links TRBV11-2 to TRBJ1-1; TRBD1 matches 8 bases. This CDR3 is built from 15 residues. V shed 0 bases and J 6 bases; nucleotides not matched to a gene: 6. Germline values: CDR1 SGHAT, CDR2 FQNNGV. This chain's CDR3 is CASSLDSGGPSEAFF. The CDR3 region has the DNA TGTGCCAGCAGCTTAGATTCAGGGGGCCCCTCTGAAGCTTTCTTT.

The chain is built from TRBV11-2 and TRBJ2-5, with 14 bases lining up with TRBD2. This CDR3 has 17 residues. Trimming took 4 bases from V and 5 from J; bases not matched to a gene: 9. Germline CDR1 SGHAT, CDR2 FQNNGV. In nucleotides, the CDR3 is TGTGCCAGCAGCTCCAGACTAGCGGGGGGGCCCACGGAGACCCAGTACTTC. Translation: CASSSRLAGGPTETQYF.